These T cell receptor beta chains were read from a single sample in a study of cytomegalovirus exposure and HLA in healthy donors. Profiled with immunoSEQ multiplex PCR; TCRdb holds only in-frame clones, not every one. The data contain about 90,000 clones, roughly 78% of them seen just once; the ten biggest clones take up around 4.3%. The source material was PBMCs. These TCRs come from a woman between 40 and 55 years old in good health and CMV-seropositive. The CDR3 runs from the conserved cysteine through the conserved F or W. Expanded clones get a size class; other rows say once, few or many, or leave the size out.

>NA|TRBJ2-7|TRBV27
CASGRRNSYEQYF
>NA|TRBJ1-3|TRBV11-3
CASSLLNYAVSGNTIYF
>NA|TRBJ2-1|TRBV10-3
CAISEARLGEDSYNEQFF
>NA|TRBJ2-1|TRBV6-4
CASSGAAGLVNEQFF
>NA|TRBJ1-2|TRBV5-1
CASSETGAGLGYTF
>NA|TRBJ2-1|TRBV5-4
CASSPAGRATYNEQFF
>NA|TRBJ2-2|TRBV7-9
CASSDTLNTGELFF
>few|TRBJ1-5|TRBV6-5
CASRTGSSNQPQHF
>once|TRBJ1-1|TRBV2
CASMEGGTEAFF
>NA|TRBJ2-5|TRBV6-1
CASSGLLVGETQYF
>few|TRBJ2-1|TRBV6-5
CASRRGNEQFF
>NA|TRBJ1-2|TRBV7-8
CASSVTTAGGYTF
>NA|TRBJ1-5|TRBV6-5
CASSYRAGADQPQHF
>few|TRBJ1-5|TRBV18
CASSPAEARPQHF
>NA|TRBJ1-2|TRBV18
CASSRGTPGYTF